One and the same sample provided the 21 T cell receptor beta chains below, sequenced in a study of T cell changes during pregnancy in multiple sclerosis (dated by TCRdb to about 2019). Libraries were made using the immunoSEQ multiplex PCR assay. As stored in TCRdb, this immuneACCESS dataset retains in-frame rearrangements with V and J assigned. A fraction of the clones does not appear; measured against another copy, unresolved V genes explain less than half of the discrepancy, and the remainder lacks a known reason. The sample contains tens of thousands of clones, approximately 94% of them found a single time. Jointly, the top ten make up 0.5% to 0.65% of the sample. This specimen was CD4+ T cells from peripheral blood mononuclear cells, taken in the third trimester of pregnancy. The receptors stem from a female donor with multiple sclerosis, enrolled in a pregnancy study.

The gene calls are TRBV5-4 and TRBJ1-1, with a weak D call TRBD1 (6 bases). The CDR3 is 15 amino acids. Trimming removed 4 bases from V and 1 base from J, with 14 bases in between. CDR1 and CDR2 (germline): SGHNT, YYREEE (reference sequence). Written as DNA, the CDR3 is TGTGCCAGCAGCCTGAATGGGGACAAGAACACTGAAGCTTTCTTT. Protein product: CASSLNGDKNTEAFF.

The chain is built from TRBV7-6 and TRBJ2-3; possibly TRBD2 for D (7 bases). The CDR3 totals 19 residues. CDR1 is SGHVS and CDR2 is FNYEAQ in the germline V gene. V was pared by 4 bases and J by 0 bases, with 23 bases between. The CDR3 bases are TGTGCCAGCAGCTCCAACCGACCCGGCGGGGGCGCTAGCACAGATACGCAGTATTTT. This sequence encodes CASSSNRPGGGASTDTQYF. Variable domain in full (rest from reference TRBV7-6 and TRBJ2-3): GAGVSQSPRYKVTKRGQDVALRCDPISGHVSLYWYRQALGQGPEFLTYFNYEAQQDKSGLPNDRFSAERPEGSISTLTIQRTEQRDSAMYRCASSSNRPGGGASTDTQYFGPGTRLTVL.

The J gene is TRBJ2-3, the V gene TRBV7-8; 9 bases are a match to TRBD2. With V trimmed by 5 bases and J by 4 bases, 19 bases remained unmatched. This CDR3 has 19 amino acids. In germline, CDR1 is SGHVS, CDR2 FQNEAQ. Written as DNA, the CDR3 is TGTGCCAGCAGCCGGATGCGGGGCGGGAGGGCCTCTTCAGCAGATACGCAGTATTTT. Protein: CASSRMRGGRASSADTQYF.

The V call is TRBV28, the J call TRBJ1-2; TRBD1 matches 9 bases. Germline trimming cut 3 bases from V and 8 bases from J; bases unmatched to any gene: 7. The CDR3 is 14 amino acids. CDR1 and CDR2 from the germline V gene are MDHEN and SYDVKM. CDR3 protein: CASSLGTGMRGYTF. Here the CDR3 DNA reads TGTGCCAGCAGTTTGGGGACAGGGATGAGGGGCTACACCTTC.

The chain links TRBV10-2 to TRBJ1-1; 7 nucleotides agree with TRBD1. The junction had 11 bases not matched to a gene; V was cut back by 11 bases and J by 2 bases. Germline values: CDR1 WSHSY, CDR2 SAAADI. CDR3 length: 14 amino acids. CDR3 in amino acids: CAAQGGGGNTEAFF. As DNA, the CDR3 is TGCGCCGCCCAGGGGGGTGGGGGAAACACTGAAGCTTTCTTT.

The rearrangement joins TRBV10-3 to TRBJ1-2, with 9 nucleotides matching TRBD1. V shed 6 bases and J 6 bases; nucleotides not matched to a gene: 8. The CDR3 runs to 14 residues. Germline-derived CDR1 and CDR2 are ENHRY and SYGVKD. CDR3 coding DNA: TGTGCCATCAGAGCCGGGACAGGGCGGGATGGCTACACCTTC. Translated, it gives CAIRAGTGRDGYTF.

The chain links TRBV2 to TRBJ2-2; 9 bases are shared with TRBD1. CDR3 length: 15 amino acids. The ends lost 10 bases at V and 5 bases at J; junction bases unmatched: 11. CDR1 is SNHLY and CDR2 is FYNNEI in the germline V gene. CDR3 region: CATVPGQGTTGELFF. The CDR3 region has the DNA TGTGCCACAGTCCCGGGACAGGGAACTACCGGGGAGCTGTTTTTT.

The rearrangement links TRBV6-5 to TRBJ1-2, with TRBD1 identical over 8 bases. Germline lookup yields CDR1 MNHEY and CDR2 SVGAGI. The V gene end was trimmed by 4 bases and the J gene end by 0 bases; junction bases not matched to a gene: 7. The CDR3 totals 16 residues. The CDR3 protein is CASSSARQGTNYGYTF. DNA for the CDR3: TGTGCCAGCAGTTCCGCCCGACAGGGGACTAACTATGGCTACACCTTC.

The J gene is TRBJ1-1, the V gene TRBV29-1; D might be TRBD1 (5 bases). The V gene lost 2 bases and the J gene lost 4 bases, with 11 bases spanning the gap. The germline CDR1 and CDR2 sequences are SQVTM and ANQGSEA. This CDR3 has 13 amino acids. The CDR3 sequence is CSVERGRRTEAFF. The CDR3 nucleotides read TGCAGCGTTGAAAGGGGTCGGCGCACTGAAGCTTTCTTT.

This clone was picked up one time. The chain carries TRBV29-1 and TRBJ2-4; 7 positions match TRBD2. The CDR3 covers 14 residues. The V and J ends lost 4 bases and 6 bases, in that order; junction bases with no gene match: 9. CDR1 and CDR2 from the germline V gene are SQVTM and ANQGSEA. The CDR3 DNA reads as TGCAGCGTTGTCCCACGTGGGGGGGTAAACATTCAGTACTTC. Protein: CSVVPRGGVNIQYF. The full variable domain, completed using reference TRBV29-1 and TRBJ2-4, is SAVISQKPSRDICQRGTSLTIQCQVDSQVTMMFWYRQQPGQSLTLIATANQGSEATYESGFVIDKFPISRPNLTFSTLTVSNMSPEDSSIYLCSVVPRGGVNIQYFGAGTRLSVL.

The chain employs TRBV10-1 and TRBJ2-3; D is unclear. The CDR3 is 14 amino acids. V was trimmed by 1 base and J by 2 bases, leaving 7 bases between them. Germline CDR1 reads WNHNN; CDR2 reads SYGVQD (reference sequence). The DNA of the CDR3 is TGCGCCAGCAGTGAGTGGAGTTTCACAGATACGCAGTATTTT. This codes for CASSEWSFTDTQYF.

The genes are TRBV4-1 and TRBJ2-5, with 14 bases lining up with TRBD2. This CDR3 is 20 amino acids long. Germline V gene sequence: CDR1 MGHRA, CDR2 YSYEKL. Losses at the gene ends were 3 bases for V and 3 bases for J; bases not matched to a gene: 15. The CDR3 nucleotides are TGCGCCAGCAGCCACCCCACGTCTGGGACTAGCGGGAGAAGGGAAGAGACCCAGTACTTC. Encoded protein: CASSHPTSGTSGRREETQYF.

The chain links TRBV28 to TRBJ1-5, with D maybe TRBD1 (5 bases). Trimming removed 5 bases at V and 5 bases at J, with 10 bases between. From germline, CDR1 is MDHEN and CDR2 SYDVKM. There are 13 residues in the CDR3. This CDR3 reads CASSPGYHQPQHF. The CDR3 DNA follows: TGTGCCAGCAGTCCAGGGTATCATCAGCCCCAGCATTTT.

This clone was seen only once. In DNA form, the CDR3 reads TGTGCCAGCAGCATAGGCAGGGGAAGCAATGAGCAGTTCTTC. This codes for CASSIGRGSNEQFF. V and J are TRBV7-3 and TRBJ2-1; D perhaps matches TRBD1 (6 bases). The CDR3 has 14 residues. The germline V and J ends were trimmed by 5 bases and 6 bases, with 14 bases remaining between them. Germline V CDR1 and CDR2: SGHTA, FQGTGA. The variable domain in full, with the rest retrieved from reference TRBV7-3 and TRBJ2-1, is GAGVSQTPSNKVTEKGKYVELRCDPISGHTALYWYRQSLGQGPEFLIYFQGTGAADDSGLPNDRFFAVRPEGSVSTLKIQRTERGDSAVYLCASSIGRGSNEQFFGPGTRLTVL.

The chain joins TRBV2 to TRBJ2-1; possibly TRBD2 for D (7 bases). CDR3 size: 14 residues. Trimming removed 8 bases from V and 0 bases from J, with 11 bases in between. Germline CDR1 and CDR2: SNHLY and FYNNEI. CDR3 bases: TGTGCCAGCCGAAGGGGGGGCTCCTACAATGAGCAGTTCTTC. This translates into CASRRGGSYNEQFF.

The chain combines TRBV2 with TRBJ2-7, with TRBD1 as a possible D gene (6 bases). V lost 2 bases and J 4 bases, leaving 18 bases between the germline ends. CDR1 and CDR2 from the germline V gene are SNHLY and FYNNEI. This CDR3 contains 16 residues. The CDR3 DNA is TGTGCCAGCAGTGAAATATTCGGGACAAAGAAATACGAGCAGTACTTC. It is translated as CASSEIFGTKKYEQYF.

The chain employs TRBV6-6 and TRBJ2-6, with D unresolved. Trimming stripped 0 bases from V and 3 bases from J, with 3 bases between. There are 14 residues in the CDR3. Germline assignment: CDR1 MNHNY and CDR2 SVGAGI (reference sequence). The CDR3 DNA follows: TGTGCCAGCAGTTACTCTATTGGGGCCAACGTCCTGACTTTC. Protein: CASSYSIGANVLTF.

The J gene is TRBJ2-3, the V gene TRBV4-1, with 10 bases lining up with TRBD1. CDR1 is MGHRA and CDR2 is YSYEKL in the germline V gene. V shed 4 bases, J shed 0 bases, and the junction held 7 bases outside the gene matches. This CDR3 is built from 17 residues. The CDR3 region is CASSRSGTGESTDTQYF. CDR3 DNA sequence: TGCGCCAGCAGCCGTTCCGGGACAGGGGAAAGCACAGATACGCAGTATTTT.

This clone was detected once. The V call is TRBV5-1, the J call TRBJ2-5, with D possibly matching TRBD2 (6 bases). V gave up 5 bases and J gave up 5 bases, with 13 bases separating them. CDR1 SGHRS and CDR2 YFSETQ come from the germline V gene. CDR3 length: 13 amino acids. In nucleotides, the CDR3 is TGCGCCAGCAGGCGGGACGTGGCGGAGACCCAGTACTTC. Translating gives CASRRDVAETQYF.

This clone came up once. The chain employs TRBV11-2 and TRBJ1-4; D unclear. Germline CDR1 reads SGHAT; CDR2 reads FQNNGV. Trimming left V 1 base short and J 0 bases short, with 6 bases between. This CDR3 has 15 residues. The CDR3 DNA sequence: TGTGCCAGCAGCTTAGGCGGGGCAACTAATGAAAAACTGTTTTTT. It encodes CASSLGGATNEKLFF.

The V call is TRBV6-5, the J call TRBJ2-7, with 10 bases lining up with TRBD1. Germline CDR1 MNHEY, CDR2 SVGAGI. The CDR3 extends over 14 amino acids. With 6 bases clipped from V and 3 bases from J, the junction kept 5 bases outside the gene matches. The CDR3: CASSPTGGLYEQYF. DNA of the CDR3: TGTGCCAGCAGCCCGACAGGGGGCCTCTACGAGCAGTACTTC.